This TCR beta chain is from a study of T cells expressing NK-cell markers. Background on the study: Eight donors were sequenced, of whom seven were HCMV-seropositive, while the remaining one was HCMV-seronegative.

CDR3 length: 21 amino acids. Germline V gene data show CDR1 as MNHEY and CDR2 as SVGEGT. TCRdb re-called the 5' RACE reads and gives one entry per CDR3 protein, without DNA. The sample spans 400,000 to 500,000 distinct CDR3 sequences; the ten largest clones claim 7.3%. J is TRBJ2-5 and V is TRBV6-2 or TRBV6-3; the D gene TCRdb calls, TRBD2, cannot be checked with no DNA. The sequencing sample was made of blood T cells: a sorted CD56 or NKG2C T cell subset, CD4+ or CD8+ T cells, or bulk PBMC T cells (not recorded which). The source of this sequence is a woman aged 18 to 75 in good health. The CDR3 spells CASSYPRTGTSGRAGQETQYF.